Listed here are 21 T cell receptor beta chains from one sample, sequenced in a study of blood T cell repertoires in COVID-19. TCRdb keeps only in-frame clones here, not all; method: immunoSEQ multiplex PCR. Of around 390,000 clones listed, approximately 90% are singletons. The sequencing input was PBMCs or T cells enriched from blood (not recorded which). The receptors derive from a woman between 45 and 60 years old who had recovered from COVID-19.

V usage is TRBV30 and J usage is TRBJ1-2; 10 positions agree with TRBD1. The CDR3 contains 13 residues. Germline V gene data show CDR1 as GTSNPN and CDR2 as SVGIG (reference sequence). V lost 5 bases, J lost 5 bases, and 5 bases stayed unmatched. CDR3 sequence reads: CAWVDRGHYGYTF. The CDR3 region has the DNA TGTGCCTGGGTTGACAGGGGGCATTATGGCTACACCTTC.

The chain uses TRBV28 and TRBJ1-4, with D unresolved. V gave up 7 bases and J gave up 0 bases, with 12 bases separating them. Per the germline V gene, CDR1 is MDHEN and CDR2 is SYDVKM. The CDR3 length is 15 residues. The CDR3 DNA reads as TGTGCCAGCAAGGGAGGGCTTGCAACTAATGAAAAACTGTTTTTT. Protein product: CASKGGLATNEKLFF.

The DNA for the CDR3 is TGTGCCTGGAGTTCCAATGGCTACACCTTC. Protein product: CAWSSNGYTF. V gene TRBV30 combines with J gene TRBJ1-2; D is unclear. Germline V gene sequence: CDR1 GTSNPN, CDR2 SVGIG (reference sequence). V was clipped by 2 bases and J by 6 bases, with 4 bases between them. The CDR3 is 10 residues long.

This chain links TRBV7-2 with TRBJ2-7, with 9 bases fitting TRBD1. This CDR3 region has 14 residues. The ends lost 4 bases at V and 4 bases at J; junction bases unmatched: 5. Per germline, CDR1 SGHTA and CDR2 FQGNSA. The CDR3 DNA is TGTGCCAGCAGCTCCGGACAGGGGCGGTACGAGCAGTACTTC. Translation gives CASSSGQGRYEQYF.

Only a few counts were recorded for this clone. This sequence joins TRBV5-1 and TRBJ1-2; maybe TRBD1 (5 bases). V was pared by 4 bases and J by 6 bases, with 16 bases between. From germline, CDR1 is SGHRS and CDR2 YFSETQ. The CDR3 is made up of 14 amino acids. The CDR3 coding sequence is TGCGCCAGCAGCCCCTCCCCAGGACATGATGGCTACACCTTC. Amino acid sequence: CASSPSPGHDGYTF.

V and J are TRBV11-2 and TRBJ2-1; TRBD2 aligns across 9 bases. The CDR3 has 19 residues. The germline V gene has CDR1 SGHAT and CDR2 FQNNGV. Losses at the gene ends were 1 base for V and 1 base for J; bases not matched to a gene: 11. CDR3 residues: CASSLVFARGGVSYNEQFF. CDR3 sequence (DNA): TGTGCCAGCAGCTTAGTGTTTGCGCGGGGGGGTGTTTCCTACAATGAGCAGTTCTTC. Filled out from reference TRBV11-2 and TRBJ2-1, the complete variable domain reads EAGVAQSPRYKIIEKRQSVAFWCNPISGHATLYWYQQILGQGPKLLIQFQNNGVVDDSQLPKDRFSAERLKGVDSTLKIQPAKLEDSAVYLCASSLVFARGGVSYNEQFFGPGTRLTVL.

The chain employs TRBV27 and TRBJ1-2; D may be TRBD1 (5 bases). CDR1 is MNHEY and CDR2 is SMNVEV in the germline V gene (reference sequence). The CDR3 runs 18 residues. Trimming took off 1 base at V and 0 bases at J, with 18 bases between the two ends. The CDR3 sequence is CASSLYGYGQVSNYGYTF. The DNA of the CDR3 is TGTGCCAGCAGTTTATATGGGTACGGACAAGTATCTAACTATGGCTACACCTTC.

A note on this clone: Other DNA sequences in this specimen translate into the identical CDR3. The chain has TRBV30 and TRBJ1-2; D possibly corresponds to TRBD1 (5 bases). CDR1 and CDR2 (germline): GTSNPN, SVGIG (reference sequence). V was shortened by 0 bases and J by 2 bases, with 7 bases between the two germline ends. This CDR3 is 13 amino acids long. CDR3 nucleotides: TGTGCCTGGAGTGTCTCAGGGAACTATGGCTACACCTTC. Its translation is CAWSVSGNYGYTF.

J is TRBJ2-3 and V is TRBV15; weak D call: TRBD2 (6 bases). V lost 1 base to trimming and J lost 0 bases, with 14 bases between them. The CDR3 loop spans 17 amino acids. Germline-derived CDR1 and CDR2 are LNHNV and YYDKDF (reference sequence). The CDR3 DNA is TGTGCCACCAGCAGAGGAGGCCCCGGGGGAAGCACAGATACGCAGTATTTT. As protein: CATSRGGPGGSTDTQYF.

V is TRBV5-1 and J is TRBJ2-7, with D possibly matching TRBD1 (6 bases). The CDR3 is 13 amino acids. Trimming cost V 4 bases and J 5 bases, with 13 bases left between them. From germline, CDR1 is SGHRS and CDR2 YFSETQ. The CDR3 is CASSGDNRHEQYF. Here the CDR3 DNA reads TGCGCCAGCAGCGGGGACAACCGGCACGAGCAGTACTTC. Looking up the rest from reference TRBV5-1 and TRBJ2-7 gives the full variable domain: KAGVTQTPRYLIKTRGQQVTLSCSPISGHRSVSWYQQTPGQGLQFLFEYFSETQRNKGNFPGRFSGRQFSNSRSEMNVSTLELGDSALYLCASSGDNRHEQYFGPGTRLTVT.

V is TRBV2 and J is TRBJ1-5; possibly TRBD1 for D (6 bases). Germline V CDR1 and CDR2: SNHLY, FYNNEI. The germline V and J ends were trimmed by 4 bases and 0 bases, with 7 bases remaining between them. This CDR3 comprises 14 residues. This CDR3 reads CASSGTVSNQPQHF. CDR3 sequence (DNA): TGTGCCAGCAGTGGGACAGTTAGCAATCAGCCCCAGCATTTT.

The gene calls are TRBV25-1 and TRBJ2-2; 9 nucleotides align to TRBD1. The J segment lost 5 bases and the V segment lost 5 bases, leaving 6 bases of the junction unmatched. CDR3 length: 15 residues. Per germline, CDR1 MGHDK and CDR2 SYGVNS. The CDR3 region has the DNA TGTGCCAGCAGTAGAACAGGGGGCAATACCGGGGAGCTGTTTTTT. This encodes CASSRTGGNTGELFF.

The V and J genes are TRBV9 and TRBJ1-2; no definite D call. This CDR3 has 14 amino acids. V shed 0 bases and J shed 1 base, with 7 bases lying between them. CDR1 and CDR2 (germline): SGDLS, YYNGEE. The CDR3 DNA follows: TGTGCCAGCAGCGTAGGGCCGGGTAACTATGGCTACACCTTC. Translated: CASSVGPGNYGYTF.

V and J are TRBV5-1 and TRBJ2-7; TRBD2 aligns across 7 bases. This CDR3 is 13 amino acids long. The germline V gene encodes CDR1 SGHRS and CDR2 YFSETQ. V lost 0 bases and J lost 7; bases outside the gene matches: 4. CDR3 protein: CASSLGTGGEQYF. DNA of the CDR3: TGCGCCAGCAGCTTGGGCACCGGGGGGGAGCAGTACTTC.

The chain employs TRBV6-5 and TRBJ1-1; 7 bases match TRBD1. The trim removed 2 bases at V and 3 bases at J, leaving 6 bases unmatched. The CDR3 runs to 15 residues. CDR1 MNHEY and CDR2 SVGAGI come from the germline V gene. The CDR3 sequence is CASSYTDRVDTEAFF. CDR3 nucleotides: TGTGCCAGCAGTTACACAGACAGGGTAGACACTGAAGCTTTCTTT.

The V gene is TRBV6-5, the J gene TRBJ1-4; D not certain. The CDR3 contains 15 residues. The ends were cut back, 5 bases at V and 7 bases at J, with 17 bases in the middle. Looked up from germline, CDR1 is MNHEY and CDR2 is SVGAGI. CDR3 nucleotide sequence: TGTGCCAGCAGTACTCAACCCACGGTCTCTGAAAAACTGTTTTTT. Its protein is CASSTQPTVSEKLFF.

The V and J genes are TRBV20-1 and TRBJ1-1; 9 bases line up with TRBD1. The CDR3 runs 12 residues. CDR1 and CDR2 (germline): DFQATT, SNEGSKA (reference sequence). The junction had 6 bases not matched to a gene; V was cut back by 3 bases and J by 10 bases. DNA of the CDR3: TGCAGTGCTAGTCGGGACAGGGTTGGAGCTTTCTTT. As protein: CSASRDRVGAFF.

V usage is TRBV7-6 and J usage is TRBJ2-7; 9 positions agree with TRBD1. This CDR3 has 17 residues. The ends lost 5 bases at V and 0 bases at J; junction bases unmatched: 11. CDR1 and CDR2 from the germline V gene are SGHVS and FNYEAQ. The CDR3 loop is CASSRVTPGQGSYEQYF. CDR3 nucleotides: TGTGCCAGCAGCCGTGTAACTCCGGGACAGGGCTCCTACGAGCAGTACTTC. Based on the CDR3 plus reference TRBV7-6 and TRBJ2-7, the full variable domain is GAGVSQSPRYKVTKRGQDVALRCDPISGHVSLYWYRQALGQGPEFLTYFNYEAQQDKSGLPNDRFSAERPEGSISTLTIQRTEQRDSAMYRCASSRVTPGQGSYEQYFGPGTRLTVT.

The chain employs TRBV7-8 and TRBJ1-5; TRBD1 matches 7 bases. The germline V gene has CDR1 SGHVS and CDR2 FQNEAQ. V lost 5 bases and J lost 0; bases outside the gene matches: 4. The CDR3 consists of 15 residues. The CDR3 sequence: CASSPGQYSNQPQHF. The CDR3 bases are TGTGCCAGCAGCCCGGGACAGTATAGCAATCAGCCCCAGCATTTT.

The chain carries TRBV6-5 and TRBJ1-5; D gene ambiguous. Germline V gives CDR1 MNHEY, CDR2 SVGAGI. The length of the CDR3 is 15 residues. V dropped 6 bases and J dropped 5 bases, with 17 bases sitting between them. CDR3 amino acids: CASSLDGGIYQPQHF. The CDR3 DNA sequence: TGTGCCAGCAGCCTTGACGGAGGGATATATCAGCCCCAGCATTTT.

V and J are TRBV28 and TRBJ1-1, with D perhaps TRBD1 (6 bases). V was cut by 4 bases and J by 4 bases, with 13 bases left in between. This CDR3 contains 14 residues. Germline assignment: CDR1 MDHEN and CDR2 SYDVKM. The CDR3 protein is CASSSWGQGTEAFF. The CDR3 coding sequence is TGTGCCAGCAGTTCTTGGGGGCAGGGCACTGAAGCTTTCTTT. Complete variable domain (other parts from reference TRBV28 and TRBJ1-1): DVKVTQSSRYLVKRTGEKVFLECVQDMDHENMFWYRQDPGLGLRLIYFSYDVKMKEKGDIPEGYSVSREKKERFSLILESASTNQTSMYLCASSSWGQGTEAFFGQGTRLTVV.